This entry describes one TCR beta chain. What it recognizes is unknown. This specimen belongs to a study of T cells in localized non-small cell lung cancer. Findings of the study overall: Longer survival (overall) was linked to higher T cell density in blood. Uninvolved nearby lung showed the greatest T cell clonality, exceeding that found in tumor. Detection in adjacent lung was observed for a median around 55 of the top 100 tumor clones.

Clones were sequenced by immunoSEQ multiplex PCR, and TCRdb holds only the in-frame ones, with some missing. The table includes about 2,700 clones, 28% detected once. Germline loops: CDR1 GTSNPN, CDR2 SVGIG (reference sequence). Trimming took 0 bases from V and 4 from J, leaving 4 bases between them. This CDR3 has 12 amino acids. The chain links TRBV30 to TRBJ1-3, with D unclear. This TCR was recovered from a man aged 40 to 70 with stage II squamous cell lung carcinoma. The sample here was lung tumor tissue, taken before any cancer treatment. As DNA, the CDR3 is TGTGCCTGGAGTGTACTCGGAAACACCATATATTTT. Residues: CAWSVLGNTIYF.